These T cell receptor beta chains were read from a single sample in a study of shared clonotypes between healthy human individuals. Clones were read by immunoSEQ multiplex PCR, and TCRdb kept only the in-frame ones, dropping some. This sample yields some 2 million clones, of which roughly 96% are seen a single time; about 0.13% belongs to the top ten. The material sequenced was naive CD4+ T cells sorted from blood. These receptors were obtained from a young man in good health. CDR3s include the opening cysteine and the closing phenylalanine or tryptophan. The D gene is left open where the match is weak. Size is stated for part of the rows, as once, few or many counts, or as a class when the clone is expanded.

v_gene,j_gene,d_gene,abundance,CDR3aa,CDR3nt
TRBV28,TRBJ2-7,NA,NA,CASSLLHYEQYF,TGTGCCAGCAGTTTACTCCATTACGAGCAGTACTTC
TRBV5-1,TRBJ2-3,NA,NA,CASSLEDRGTDTQYF,TGCGCCAGCAGCTTGGAGGACCGAGGGACAGATACGCAGTATTTT
TRBV6-4,TRBJ1-6,NA,NA,CASSVSGDNSPLHF,TGTGCCAGCAGTGTATCGGGTGATAATTCACCCCTCCACTTT
TRBV12-2,TRBJ2-7,NA,NA,CASRFRQGASYEQYF,TGTGCAAGTCGCTTCCGGCAGGGGGCGTCCTACGAGCAGTACTTC
TRBV27,TRBJ2-5,NA,NA,CASIPKRGPGFQETQYF,TGTGCCAGCATTCCTAAACGGGGGCCGGGTTTCCAAGAGACCCAGTACTTC
TRBV21-1,TRBJ2-2,NA,NA,CATVGPGVRYTNTGELFF,TGTGCCACAGTGGGGCCAGGGGTGCGGTATACGAACACCGGGGAGCTGTTTTTT
TRBV7-3,TRBJ1-1,NA,NA,CASSLWGGTEAFF,TGTGCCAGCAGCTTATGGGGCGGGACTGAAGCTTTCTTT
TRBV9,TRBJ1-2,NA,NA,CASSVASTTGGYTF,TGTGCCAGCAGCGTAGCCTCGACAACGGGTGGCTACACCTTC
TRBV2,TRBJ1-6,TRBD1,NA,CASSDGQGNHNSPLHF,TGTGCCAGCAGCGACGGACAGGGGAATCATAATTCACCCCTCCACTTT
TRBV30,TRBJ1-2,TRBD1,NA,CAWRQDPDRVNGYTF,TGTGCCTGGAGGCAAGACCCGGACAGGGTGAATGGCTACACCTTC
TRBV6-5,TRBJ1-6,TRBD1,NA,CASRTGYNSPLHF,TGTGCCAGCCGGACAGGGTATAATTCACCCCTCCACTTT
TRBV5-1,TRBJ2-7,NA,NA,CASSKVSPYEQYF,TGCGCCAGCAGCAAGGTTAGCCCCTACGAGCAGTACTTC
TRBV7-6,TRBJ2-2,NA,NA,CASSRSSGLNTGELFF,TGTGCCAGCAGCCGATCGAGCGGACTTAACACCGGGGAGCTGTTTTTT
TRBV7-6,TRBJ2-5,TRBD1,NA,CASSPPGTGQETQYF,TGTGCCAGCAGCCCCCCTGGGACAGGACAAGAGACCCAGTACTTC
TRBV4-1,TRBJ2-3,NA,once,CASSQRRTDTQYF,TGCGCCAGCAGCCAGCGGCGCACAGATACGCAGTATTTT
TRBV19,TRBJ1-5,TRBD1,NA,CASRTTGGDQPQHF,TGTGCCAGTAGGACTACAGGGGGGGATCAGCCCCAGCATTTT
TRBV5-1,TRBJ2-5,NA,NA,CASSRGSPGLVQETQYF,TGCGCCAGCAGCCGGGGCTCGCCAGGGTTGGTCCAAGAGACCCAGTACTTC
TRBV4-3,TRBJ2-1,TRBD2,NA,CASSQEGLVLNEQFF,TGCGCCAGCAGCCAAGAGGGACTAGTACTCAATGAGCAGTTCTTC
TRBV5-4,TRBJ2-3,TRBD2,few,CASILAGAGPDTQYF,TGTGCCAGCATCCTAGCGGGGGCGGGGCCAGATACGCAGTATTTT
TRBV13,TRBJ1-5,TRBD1,NA,CASSILGTGINSNQPQHF,TGTGCCAGCAGCATCTTAGGGACAGGGATTAATAGCAATCAGCCCCAGCATTTT
TRBV12-2,TRBJ2-2,NA,NA,CASRLGPENMDTGELFF,TGTGCAAGTCGCTTAGGGCCCGAAAACATGGACACCGGGGAGCTGTTTTTT
TRBV5-1,TRBJ2-2,TRBD1,NA,CASSPGTGRTGELFF,TGCGCCAGCAGCCCCGGGACAGGGAGGACCGGGGAGCTGTTTTTT
TRBV9,TRBJ1-2,TRBD1,NA,CASSVAGQGYYGYTF,TGTGCCAGCAGCGTAGCGGGACAGGGGTACTATGGCTACACCTTC
TRBV9,TRBJ2-2,TRBD2,NA,CASSVAIAGADTGELFF,TGTGCCAGCAGCGTAGCTATTGCGGGAGCAGACACCGGGGAGCTGTTTTTT
TRBV5-4,TRBJ1-3,NA,NA,CASSLGSAARTAGNTIYF,TGTGCCAGCAGCTTGGGGTCTGCCGCCCGGACAGCTGGAAACACCATATATTTT
TRBV25-1,TRBJ2-1,NA,NA,CASSPPQNSEQFF,TGTGCCAGCAGTCCCCCCCAGAATTCTGAGCAGTTCTTC
TRBV6-6,TRBJ1-5,TRBD1,NA,CASSYGDRGVNQPQHF,TGTGCCAGCAGTTACGGGGACAGGGGAGTCAATCAGCCCCAGCATTTT
TRBV5-4,TRBJ2-7,TRBD1,NA,CASSPAGTASYEQYF,TGTGCCAGCAGCCCTGCAGGGACAGCTTCCTACGAGCAGTACTTC
TRBV10-3,TRBJ1-3,NA,NA,CAISEQRGSTIYF,TGTGCCATCAGTGAACAGCGGGGTAGCACCATATATTTT